This TCR beta chain was retrieved from a study of blood T cell repertoires in COVID-19. Enrolment of Seattle patients took place during active infection, and they were followed longitudinally. This CDR3 is 14 amino acids long. The germline gives CDR1 GTSNPN, CDR2 SVGIG (reference sequence). V lost 0 bases, J lost 5 bases, and 5 bases stayed unmatched. This clone was picked up one time. Using immunoSEQ multiplex PCR, the repertoire was profiled, and TCRdb retains in-frame clones only, with some absent. The data contain 270,000 or so clones, approximately 84% of them singletons. V is TRBV30 and J is TRBJ2-5, with 8 bases fitting TRBD2. This clonotype was sampled from a human donor with COVID-19, enrolled during active disease. The donor label of this sample is uncertain. Sequences were obtained from peripheral blood. The CDR3 sequence is CAWSVGLAMETQYF. The CDR3 DNA sequence: TGTGCCTGGAGTGTAGGACTAGCAATGGAGACCCAGTACTTC.